Listed here are 25 T cell receptor beta chains from one sample, sequenced in a study of graft-versus-host responses after intestinal transplantation. Libraries were prepared by immunoSEQ multiplex PCR; TCRdb keeps only in-frame clonotypes and omits some of them. The table includes about 97,000 clones, about nine tenths detected once. Sequenced here: PBMCs, sampled roughly 450 days after intestinal transplant. Source of these receptors: a human patient who received an intestinal transplant, so some T cells may come from the graft donor.

The J gene is TRBJ2-7, the V gene TRBV7-8; a weak D match, TRBD1 (6 bases). Germline-derived CDR1 and CDR2 are SGHVS and FQNEAQ. The CDR3 covers 16 residues. Trimming cost V 5 bases and J 2 bases, with 19 bases left between them. The CDR3 nucleotides read TGTGCCAGCAGCCCCATTATTAGGGCAGGGGCCTACGAGCAGTACTTC. This translates into CASSPIIRAGAYEQYF.

The chain couples TRBV11-2 to TRBJ2-7; 7 bases align to TRBD2. Germline-derived CDR1 and CDR2 are SGHAT and FQNNGV. The CDR3 is 15 amino acids. After removal of 8 bases from V and 2 bases from J, the junction contained 12 bases not matched to a gene. The CDR3: CASGKNWGGPYEQYF. The DNA for the CDR3 is TGTGCCAGCGGAAAAAACTGGGGAGGGCCCTACGAGCAGTACTTC.

The DNA of the CDR3 is TGTGCCAGCTCACCCGACTCAGGATGGGAGACCCAGTACTTC. As protein: CASSPDSGWETQYF. This sequence joins TRBV18 and TRBJ2-5, with no clear D. Germline CDR1 is KGHSH and CDR2 is LQKENI. V lost 3 bases and J 5 bases, leaving 13 bases between the germline ends. CDR3 length: 14 residues. Complete variable domain (other parts from reference TRBV18 and TRBJ2-5): NAGVMQNPRHLVRRRGQEARLRCSPMKGHSHVYWYRQLPEEGLKFMVYLQKENIIDESGMPKERFSAEFPKEGPSILRIQQVVRGDSAAYFCASSPDSGWETQYFGPGTRLLVL.

This chain joins TRBV6-5 and TRBJ2-6; no firm D call. Trimming stripped 2 bases from V and 0 bases from J, with 5 bases between. The CDR3 extends over 15 amino acids. Germline loops: CDR1 MNHEY, CDR2 SVGAGI. The DNA for the CDR3 is TGTGCCAGCAGTTACGGAAGCTCTGGGGCCAACGTCCTGACTTTC. It encodes CASSYGSSGANVLTF.

The V gene is TRBV5-1, the J gene TRBJ1-1; the match to TRBD1 covers 8 bases. V dropped 0 bases and J dropped 6; count of bases not matched to a gene: 1. CDR1 and CDR2 (germline): SGHRS, YFSETQ. The CDR3 is 13 residues long. The CDR3 region is CASSLAGGSEAFF. In nucleotides, the CDR3 is TGCGCCAGCAGCTTGGCAGGGGGCTCTGAAGCTTTCTTT.

CDR3 region: CASSASGIRTDTQYF. For the CDR3, the DNA is TGTGCCAGCAGCGCTAGCGGGATCCGCACAGATACGCAGTATTTT. This chain uses TRBV9 with TRBJ2-3; 9 nucleotides line up with TRBD2. Germline V CDR1 and CDR2: SGDLS, YYNGEE. V was clipped by 3 bases and J by 1 base; unmatched bases: 3. This CDR3 spans 15 amino acids.

Of note for this clone: At the DNA level, this CDR3 is encoded by other sequences in the same sample as well. This chain links TRBV2 with TRBJ2-7; D not certain. Trimming cost V 3 bases and J 2 bases, with 2 bases left between them. The CDR3 sequence is 11 residues long. Per germline, CDR1 SNHLY and CDR2 FYNNEI. CDR3 DNA: TGTGCCAGCAGTGAGGCCTACGAGCAGTACTTC. Translated, it gives CASSEAYEQYF.

The rearrangement joins TRBV5-1 to TRBJ2-1, with D unclear. Germline V gene data show CDR1 as SGHRS and CDR2 as YFSETQ. CDR3 length equals 11 residues. The germline V and J ends were trimmed by 5 bases and 8 bases, with 8 bases remaining between them. In DNA, the CDR3 is TGCGCCAGCAGACTCTTCGATGAGCAGTTCTTC. Translating gives CASRLFDEQFF.

The gene calls are TRBV5-1 and TRBJ1-1; TRBD1 might be the D (5 bases). This CDR3 has 16 amino acids. Looked up from germline, CDR1 is SGHRS and CDR2 is YFSETQ. V was shortened by 3 bases and J by 0 bases, with 15 bases between the two germline ends. The CDR3 bases are TGCGCCAGCAGCTGGGAGGGAGGGACCATGAACACTGAAGCTTTCTTT. Translated: CASSWEGGTMNTEAFF.

The genes are TRBV5-1 and TRBJ1-1; D remains ambiguous. The CDR3 is 15 residues long. Germline V gives CDR1 SGHRS, CDR2 YFSETQ. V lost 3 bases and J 2 bases, leaving 14 bases between the germline ends. Here the CDR3 DNA reads TGCGCCAGCAGCTCCGGATTGGGGTTAAACACTGAAGCTTTCTTT. This codes for CASSSGLGLNTEAFF.

V is TRBV6-4 and J is TRBJ2-3; the D is unclear. The CDR3 spans 15 residues. Germline CDR1 MRHNA, CDR2 SNTAGT. V lost 3 bases, J lost 1 base, and 11 bases lay in between. CDR3 loop: CASSDSHGGTDTQYF. In DNA form, the CDR3 reads TGTGCCAGCAGTGATTCTCACGGTGGCACAGATACGCAGTATTTT.

The rearrangement links TRBV18 to TRBJ1-6; TRBD1 matches 8 bases. The CDR3 totals 16 residues. Trimming cost V 3 bases and J 5 bases; bases outside gene matches: 6. The V gene's germline CDR1 is KGHSH and CDR2 LQKENI. The CDR3 DNA follows: TGTGCCAGCTCACCCTGGACAGGGCGGGATAATTCACCCCTCCACTTT. This gives the protein CASSPWTGRDNSPLHF.

The V and J genes are TRBV5-6 and TRBJ1-2, with 12 bases that match TRBD1. This CDR3 has 16 amino acids. Unmatched junction bases numbered 10, after V lost 5 bases and J lost 5 bases. Germline lookup yields CDR1 SGHDT and CDR2 YYEEEE. CDR3 protein: CASSLYGTGGLYGYTF. The CDR3 nucleotides read TGTGCCAGCAGTTTGTACGGGACAGGGGGCTTGTATGGCTACACCTTC.

The chain joins TRBV11-2 to TRBJ1-5; 8 nucleotides agree with TRBD1. Per germline, CDR1 SGHAT and CDR2 FQNNGV. The V and J ends lost 0 bases and 4 bases, in that order; junction bases with no gene match: 8. The CDR3 has 17 amino acids. CDR3 amino acids: CASSLEGTGPKNQPQHF. The CDR3 region has the DNA TGTGCCAGCAGCTTAGAGGGGACAGGCCCTAAAAATCAGCCCCAGCATTTT. Full variable domain (remainder filled in from reference TRBV11-2 and TRBJ1-5): EAGVAQSPRYKIIEKRQSVAFWCNPISGHATLYWYQQILGQGPKLLIQFQNNGVVDDSQLPKDRFSAERLKGVDSTLKIQPAKLEDSAVYLCASSLEGTGPKNQPQHFGDGTRLSIL.

The chain couples TRBV4-2 to TRBJ2-7; 13 bases fit TRBD2. CDR1 and CDR2 from the germline V gene are LGHNA and YNFKEQ. V was pared by 1 base and J by 0 bases, with 6 bases of the junction left unmatched. The CDR3 is made up of 18 amino acids. In DNA, the CDR3 is TGTGCCAGCAGCCAAGTGGCCGGGACTAGCGGGGCCTCCTACGAGCAGTACTTC. It encodes CASSQVAGTSGASYEQYF.

V is TRBV2 and J is TRBJ1-1; D gene uncertain. The germline CDR1 and CDR2 sequences are SNHLY and FYNNEI. V was trimmed by 4 bases and J by 0 bases, leaving 12 bases between them. The CDR3 runs to 15 residues. The CDR3 DNA reads TGTGCCAGCAGTGTATCCGACCATATGAACACTGAAGCTTTCTTT. Residues: CASSVSDHMNTEAFF.

The chain has TRBV9 and TRBJ2-2; 9 positions match TRBD1. CDR3 size: 18 residues. V shed 3 bases and J 2 bases; nucleotides not matched to a gene: 11. Germline V CDR1 and CDR2: SGDLS, YYNGEE. The CDR3 loop is CASSATGGLKLNTGELFF. In nucleotides, the CDR3 is TGTGCCAGCAGCGCCACAGGGGGCCTAAAACTTAACACCGGGGAGCTGTTTTTT.

A few counts support this clone. V gene TRBV10-1 combines with J gene TRBJ2-3; D perhaps matches TRBD1 (6 bases). Trimming removed 2 bases from V and 1 base from J, with 13 bases in between. The CDR3 loop spans 16 amino acids. The germline gives CDR1 WNHNN, CDR2 SYGVQD (reference sequence). CDR3 bases: TGCGCCAGCAGTGAGATGGACAGTCACGGCACAGATACGCAGTATTTT. Its translation is CASSEMDSHGTDTQYF.

A single count supports this clone. This chain uses TRBV4-1 with TRBJ2-3; 13 nucleotides align to TRBD2. Trimming cost V 4 bases and J 1 base; bases outside gene matches: 8. There are 18 residues in the CDR3. The V gene's germline CDR1 is MGHRA and CDR2 YSYEKL. The CDR3 DNA reads TGCGCCAGCAGCCGAATACTAGCGGGGGGGCCGGGCACAGATACGCAGTATTTT. It translates to CASSRILAGGPGTDTQYF.

V usage is TRBV7-9 and J usage is TRBJ2-1, with D perhaps TRBD1 or TRBD2 (5 bases each). The V end was cut by 5 bases, the J end by 4 bases, with 12 bases between. Germline CDR1 and CDR2: SEHNR and FQNEAQ (reference sequence). This CDR3 is 14 amino acids long. The DNA for the CDR3 is TGTGCCAGCAGCGGGGACGGAGGTTACAATGAGCAGTTCTTC. Its translation is CASSGDGGYNEQFF.

The chain uses TRBV6-1 and TRBJ2-7; 10 bases fit TRBD2. This CDR3 has 16 residues. Germline V gene data show CDR1 as MNHNS and CDR2 as SASEGT. The junction had 9 bases not matched to a gene; V was cut back by 0 bases and J by 7 bases. The CDR3 region is CASSEAPGLAAGEQYF. In nucleotides, the CDR3 is TGTGCCAGCAGTGAAGCGCCAGGACTAGCGGCGGGTGAGCAGTACTTC.

This chain joins TRBV6-6 and TRBJ1-1; 11 nucleotides align to TRBD1. This CDR3 region has 15 residues. The trim removed 2 bases at V and 4 bases at J, leaving 3 bases unmatched. Germline V gives CDR1 MNHNY, CDR2 SVGAGI (reference sequence). The CDR3 DNA is TGTGCCAGCAGTTACGATGGGACAGGGGGCACTGAAGCTTTCTTT. Encoded protein: CASSYDGTGGTEAFF.

J is TRBJ1-1 and V is TRBV10-2; D remains ambiguous. Looked up from germline, CDR1 is WSHSY and CDR2 is SAAADI. The CDR3 is 14 residues long. Trimming stripped 6 bases from V and 8 bases from J, with 19 bases between. The CDR3: CASSPPLSGEEAFF. Here the CDR3 DNA reads TGCGCCAGCAGCCCCCCTTTATCCGGGGAGGAAGCTTTCTTT.

This clone showed up just a few times. This chain connects TRBV7-3 to TRBJ2-3, with a weak D call TRBD2 (6 bases). CDR3 length equals 13 residues. Germline V gene lookup returns CDR1 SGHTA and CDR2 FQGTGA. The V and J ends lost 2 bases and 9 bases respectively, with 12 bases between them. The CDR3 reads CASSLGTGETQYF. In DNA form, the CDR3 reads TGTGCCAGCAGCTTAGGGACGGGGGAGACGCAGTATTTT.

V and J are TRBV19 and TRBJ1-5; D gene unclear. CDR1 and CDR2 (germline): LNHDA, SQIVND (reference sequence). The germline V and J ends were trimmed by 0 bases and 0 bases, with 9 bases remaining between them. CDR3 length: 16 residues. The chain's CDR3 is CASSIDGDYSNQPQHF. The CDR3 nucleotides read TGTGCCAGTAGTATAGATGGGGATTATAGCAATCAGCCCCAGCATTTT.